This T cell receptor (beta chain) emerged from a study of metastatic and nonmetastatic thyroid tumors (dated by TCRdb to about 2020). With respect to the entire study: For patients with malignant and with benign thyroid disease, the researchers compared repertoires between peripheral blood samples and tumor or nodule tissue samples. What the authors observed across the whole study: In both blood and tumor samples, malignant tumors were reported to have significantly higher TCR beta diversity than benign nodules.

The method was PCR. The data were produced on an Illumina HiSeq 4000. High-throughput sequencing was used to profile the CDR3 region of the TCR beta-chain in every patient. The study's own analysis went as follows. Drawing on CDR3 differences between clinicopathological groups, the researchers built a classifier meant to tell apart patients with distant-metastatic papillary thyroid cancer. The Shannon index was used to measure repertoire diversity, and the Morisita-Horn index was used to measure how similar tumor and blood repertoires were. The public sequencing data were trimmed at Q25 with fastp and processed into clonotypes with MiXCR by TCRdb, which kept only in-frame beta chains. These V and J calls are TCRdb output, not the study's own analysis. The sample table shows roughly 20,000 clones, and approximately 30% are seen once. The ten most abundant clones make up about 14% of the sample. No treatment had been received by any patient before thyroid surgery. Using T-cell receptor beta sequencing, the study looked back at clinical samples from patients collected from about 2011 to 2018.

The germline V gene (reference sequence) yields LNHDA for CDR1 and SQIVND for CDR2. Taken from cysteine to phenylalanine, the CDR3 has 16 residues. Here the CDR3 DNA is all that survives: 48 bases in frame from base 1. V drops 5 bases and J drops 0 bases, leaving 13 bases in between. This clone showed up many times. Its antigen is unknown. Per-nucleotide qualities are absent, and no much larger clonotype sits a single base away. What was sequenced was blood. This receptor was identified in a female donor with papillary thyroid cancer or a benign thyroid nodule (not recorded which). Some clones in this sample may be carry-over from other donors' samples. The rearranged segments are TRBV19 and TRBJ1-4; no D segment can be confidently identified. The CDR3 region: CASSSQQLATNEKLFF. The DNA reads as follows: TGTGCCAGTAGTTCCCAGCAGCTTGCAACTAATGAAAAACTGTTTTTT.